The entry below describes one TCR beta chain. The record originates from a study of blood T cell repertoires in COVID-19. Study details: Whether acute or convalescent, the COVID-19 samples came from the United States, Italy and Spain. PBMCs, B-cell-depleted T cells, or T cells were the source of the cDNA or gDNA that made up the material.

In the authors' methods: Reference gene primer amplification gave nucleated cell count estimates. The protocol was immunoSEQ multiplex PCR, while the TCRdb copy is restricted to in-frame clones and leaves out a portion. That table supplies the V and J calls and clone size; D and trimming were determined from the DNA. The sample includes about 110,000 clones, about 83% of them seen just once. This sequence originates from a woman in her 70s with acute or convalescent COVID-19. Sequenced: peripheral blood.

CDR3 sequence (DNA): TGTGCCAGCAGCTTGGACCCCCAGGGGATTTTCACAGATACGCAGTATTTT. Protein: CASSLDPQGIFTDTQYF. The rearrangement uses TRBV5-4 and TRBJ2-3; D perhaps matches TRBD1 (6 bases). This CDR3 comprises 17 residues. From germline, CDR1 is SGHNT and CDR2 YYREEE (reference sequence). The V end was cut by 0 bases, the J end by 2 bases, with 16 bases between.